The TCR beta chain under discussion was sequenced for a study of T cells after yellow fever vaccination. For the study at large: The fractions with low cell numbers were processed using SMART-Seq v4 Ultra Low Input. General study results and limits: Subsequent to the booster, the majority of primary-vaccination clones reappeared (96% CD4, 70% to 90% CD8).

The TCR cDNA carried a universal primer site and UMIs from 5'RACE template switching. MiXCR, run by TCRdb on the 5' RACE reads, gives a single entry per CDR3 protein. The sample has some 600,000 distinct CDR3 sequences; 9% to 15% are singletons. A few counts support this clonotype. The antigen is not known. The material sequenced was PBMCs, taken on the day of the yellow fever booster vaccination. The clonotype comes from a man aged 25-45 years who received the YFV17D yellow fever vaccine.

The CDR3 sequence is CASSLHPPGELFF. In DNA, the CDR3 is TGTGCCAGCAGCTTACACCCGCCCGGGGAGCTGTTTTTT. J is TRBJ2-2 and V is TRBV7-8; D call uncertain. With 2 bases removed from V and 6 bases from J, the gap between germline ends came to 7 bases. CDR1 SGHVS and CDR2 FQNEAQ come from the germline V gene. CDR3 length: 13 residues.